The 30 T cell receptor beta chains below were found in one sample sequenced in a study of blood T cell repertoires in COVID-19. The method was immunoSEQ multiplex PCR; TCRdb's version includes in-frame clones alone and lacks a portion of them. The sample shows approximately 71,000 clones, 65% to 80% of them seen only once. Sequencing input: peripheral blood. The receptors were gathered from a man aged 60 to 75 with active or convalescent COVID-19.

The chain uses TRBV29-1 and TRBJ1-2; tentative D call: TRBD1 (5 bases). The CDR3 runs to 11 residues. V gave up 6 bases and J gave up 8 bases, with 13 bases separating them. Germline-derived CDR1 and CDR2 are SQVTM and ANQGSEA. CDR3 DNA sequence: TGCAGCGTCGACAGTTATGACGGCTACACCTTC. Translated: CSVDSYDGYTF.

The V and J genes are TRBV18 and TRBJ1-4, with 7 bases identical to TRBD1. Looked up from germline, CDR1 is KGHSH and CDR2 is LQKENI. The CDR3 sequence is 16 residues long. Trimming took 6 bases from V and 1 from J; bases not matched to a gene: 8. CDR3: CASSRNRQGTNEKLFF. DNA of the CDR3: TGTGCCAGCTCCCGCAACCGACAGGGAACTAATGAAAAACTGTTTTTT.

The chain couples TRBV7-6 to TRBJ1-5; D is undetermined. The V gene's germline CDR1 is SGHVS and CDR2 FNYEAQ. Trimming stripped 0 bases from V and 5 bases from J, with 5 bases between. CDR3 length: 13 amino acids. The CDR3 protein is CASSLAGDQPQHF. The CDR3 DNA follows: TGTGCCAGCAGCTTAGCGGGCGATCAGCCCCAGCATTTT.

The V call is TRBV7-6, the J call TRBJ1-4, with a weak D call TRBD1 (6 bases). The CDR3 loop spans 16 amino acids. Germline loops: CDR1 SGHVS, CDR2 FNYEAQ. Trimming left V 5 bases short and J 0 bases short, with 13 bases between. The CDR3 protein is CASSTGTPATNEKLFF. CDR3 nucleotides: TGTGCCAGCAGCACCGGGACACCTGCAACTAATGAAAAACTGTTTTTT.

CDR3 bases: TGCAGCGTTGATCAATTACAAGCTGGAAACACCATATATTTT. It is translated as CSVDQLQAGNTIYF. The chain links TRBV29-1 to TRBJ1-3; D is unclear. This CDR3 is built from 14 residues. Per germline, CDR1 SQVTM and CDR2 ANQGSEA. V was trimmed by 3 bases and J by 2 bases, leaving 11 bases between them.

The gene calls are TRBV2 and TRBJ2-3; 10 bases agree with TRBD2. This CDR3 is built from 13 residues. Trimming removed 8 bases from V and 6 bases from J; junction bases left unmatched: 5. CDR1 and CDR2 (germline): SNHLY, FYNNEI. The CDR3 sequence is CASGAGGRDTQYF. As DNA, the CDR3 is TGTGCCAGCGGAGCGGGGGGGCGTGATACGCAGTATTTT.

The chain combines TRBV2 with TRBJ1-4, with 10 bases matching TRBD1. From germline, CDR1 is SNHLY and CDR2 FYNNEI. V was pared by 6 bases and J by 7 bases, with 8 bases of the junction left unmatched. The CDR3 contains 15 residues. CDR3 nucleotides: TGTGCCAGCAGGACCCGGGACAGGGGTGGTGAAAAACTGTTTTTT. Translating it yields CASRTRDRGGEKLFF.

The chain couples TRBV4-3 to TRBJ2-2; TRBD2 aligns across 10 bases. Germline CDR1 reads LGHNA; CDR2 reads YSLEER. V trimming: 0 bases; J trimming: 9 bases; junction bases outside the gene matches: 13. The CDR3 covers 18 residues. The CDR3 protein is CASSQELAAGGVYRELFF. DNA of the CDR3: TGCGCCAGCAGCCAAGAGTTAGCAGCGGGGGGGGTATATCGGGAGCTGTTTTTT.

The chain combines TRBV28 with TRBJ1-3, with D possibly being TRBD1 (5 bases). V dropped 4 bases and J dropped 3 bases, with 10 bases sitting between them. The CDR3 contains 14 residues. Germline CDR1 is MDHEN and CDR2 is SYDVKM. This CDR3 reads CASSSPGYGNTIYF. The CDR3 DNA reads TGTGCCAGCAGTTCCCCAGGGTATGGAAACACCATATATTTT.

The gene calls are TRBV30 and TRBJ2-3, with TRBD2 matching over 10 bases. The CDR3 contains 15 residues. Germline CDR1 is GTSNPN and CDR2 is SVGIG (reference sequence). The junction had 13 bases not matched to a gene; V was cut back by 5 bases and J by 8 bases. CDR3 DNA: TGTGCCTGGGGCTCTCGAGCGGGGGGGCCTGTTACGCAGTATTTT. As protein: CAWGSRAGGPVTQYF. Together with reference TRBV30 and TRBJ2-3, the CDR3 gives the full variable domain: SQTIHQWPATLVQPVGSPLSLECTVEGTSNPNLYWYRQAAGRGLQLLFYSVGIGQISSEVPQNLSASRPQDRQFILSSKKLLLSDSGFYLCAWGSRAGGPVTQYFGPGTRLTVL.

The chain uses TRBV10-3 and TRBJ1-1; TRBD1 might be the D (6 bases). Trimming pared 2 bases from V and 5 bases from J, leaving 15 bases between. The CDR3 has 15 amino acids. Germline CDR1 ENHRY, CDR2 SYGVKD. The CDR3 is CAISEPQQGLTEAFF. The CDR3 DNA sequence: TGTGCCATCAGTGAGCCTCAACAGGGATTGACTGAAGCTTTCTTT.

The chain has TRBV29-1 and TRBJ2-3; 7 bases line up with TRBD2. V was clipped by 4 bases and J by 2 bases; unmatched bases: 9. This CDR3 spans 15 amino acids. Per germline, CDR1 SQVTM and CDR2 ANQGSEA. The CDR3 coding sequence is TGCAGCGTTGGGACCTTGGCGGGGGTCACAGATACGCAGTATTTT. This codes for CSVGTLAGVTDTQYF.

The rearrangement uses TRBV29-1 and TRBJ1-4; TRBD1 aligns across 12 bases. J was trimmed by 8 bases and V by 6 bases; bases with no gene match: 7. The germline V gene encodes CDR1 SQVTM and CDR2 ANQGSEA. The CDR3 loop spans 14 amino acids. The CDR3 here is CSVLRDRGQEKLFF. The CDR3 nucleotides read TGCAGCGTGCTCCGGGACAGGGGGCAAGAAAAACTGTTTTTT.

The chain is built from TRBV12-5 and TRBJ2-5, with D unresolved. This CDR3 has 14 residues. V gave up 1 base and J gave up 5 bases, with 11 bases separating them. The V gene's germline CDR1 is LGHNT and CDR2 FRNRAP. The CDR3 sequence is CASGLGQVGETQYF. The DNA of the CDR3 is TGTGCTAGTGGTTTGGGCCAGGTGGGCGAGACCCAGTACTTC. Full variable domain (outside the CDR3, taken from reference TRBV12-5 and TRBJ2-5): DARVTQTPRHKVTEMGQEVTMRCQPILGHNTVFWYRQTMMQGLELLAYFRNRAPLDDSGMPKDRFSAEMPDATLATLKIQPSEPRDSAVYFCASGLGQVGETQYFGPGTRLLVL.

This rearrangement joins TRBV5-4 to TRBJ1-6; a weak D match, TRBD1 (6 bases). CDR1 is SGHNT, CDR2 YYREEE, per germline (reference sequence). CDR3 length: 16 residues. V was cut by 2 bases and J by 2 bases, with 11 bases left in between. CDR3 protein: CASSFRGSPYNSPLHF. CDR3 DNA: TGTGCCAGCAGCTTCAGGGGTAGCCCCTATAATTCACCCCTCCACTTT.

V and J are TRBV29-1 and TRBJ1-2; tentative D call: TRBD1 (5 bases). The CDR3 covers 12 residues. Germline lookup yields CDR1 SQVTM and CDR2 ANQGSEA. V lost 4 bases and J 6 bases, leaving 12 bases between the germline ends. The CDR3 coding sequence is TGCAGCGTTGGCCCCAGGGTGCATGGCTACACCTTC. It yields the protein CSVGPRVHGYTF.

The chain employs TRBV24-1 and TRBJ2-6, with a possible D match to TRBD2 (6 bases). Trimming left V 1 base short and J 11 bases short, with 8 bases between. The CDR3 totals 13 residues. Looked up from germline, CDR1 is KGHDR and CDR2 is SFDVKD. The CDR3 DNA reads TGTGCCACCAGTGATTTTTCGGGGGACGTCCTGACTTTC. Residues: CATSDFSGDVLTF.

This rearrangement joins TRBV7-9 to TRBJ1-3; D not resolved. The CDR3 has 14 residues. CDR1 is SEHNR, CDR2 FQNEAQ, per germline (reference sequence). Trimming left V 2 bases short and J 0 bases short, with 5 bases between. The CDR3 loop is CASSLIYSGNTIYF. The CDR3 bases are TGTGCCAGCAGCTTAATATACTCTGGAAACACCATATATTTT.

The chain has TRBV29-1 and TRBJ1-5; D unresolved. The CDR3 covers 13 residues. The germline CDR1 and CDR2 sequences are SQVTM and ANQGSEA. Between the trimmed V and J ends, which lost 3 bases and 7 bases, there was a span of 13 bases. The CDR3 loop reads CSVDSGLGQPQHF. CDR3 DNA: TGCAGCGTTGATTCGGGGTTAGGACAGCCCCAGCATTTT.

The V and J genes are TRBV6-2 or TRBV6-3 and TRBJ2-4; TRBD1 matches 8 bases. The CDR3 extends over 18 amino acids. After removal of 0 bases from V and 8 bases from J, the junction contained 15 bases not matched to a gene. Per germline, CDR1 MNHEY and CDR2 SVGEGT. The CDR3: CASSYSKDAGGAKYIQYF. CDR3 in DNA: TGTGCCAGCAGTTACTCGAAGGATGCAGGGGGCGCAAAATACATTCAGTACTTC.

The chain joins TRBV10-2 to TRBJ2-5; 7 bases are shared with TRBD1. This CDR3 has 13 amino acids. V was pared by 0 bases and J by 9 bases, with 4 bases of the junction left unmatched. The germline CDR1 and CDR2 sequences are WSHSY and SAAADI. CDR3 in amino acids: CASSESRQGAQYF. DNA for the CDR3: TGCGCCAGCAGTGAGTCGCGTCAGGGGGCCCAGTACTTC.

This CDR3 reads CASSQDLAFIAQYF. CDR3 sequence (DNA): TGCGCCAGCAGCCAAGATCTCGCCTTTATAGCCCAGTACTTC. The V call is TRBV4-1, the J call TRBJ2-5; D ambiguous. CDR3 length: 14 amino acids. V lost 0 bases and J 9 bases, leaving 14 bases between the germline ends. CDR1 is MGHRA, CDR2 YSYEKL, per germline.

J is TRBJ1-5 and V is TRBV9, with 7 bases that match TRBD1. V lost 7 bases and J lost 7; bases outside the gene matches: 11. The germline V gene encodes CDR1 SGDLS and CDR2 YYNGEE. CDR3 length equals 14 residues. The CDR3 region has the DNA TGTGCCAGCGGACGGGACAGTGTAGGACAGCCCCAGCATTTT. Its protein product is CASGRDSVGQPQHF.

The sample holds a few counts of this clone. The chain employs TRBV5-1 and TRBJ2-1; perhaps TRBD2 as D (5 bases). The V gene's germline CDR1 is SGHRS and CDR2 YFSETQ. The CDR3 sequence is 16 residues long. Trimming removed 0 bases from V and 3 bases from J, with 13 bases in between. The CDR3 is CASSLVSGVDYNEQFF. The CDR3 coding sequence is TGCGCCAGCAGCTTGGTAAGCGGCGTTGACTACAATGAGCAGTTCTTC.

The chain has TRBV19 and TRBJ1-5; TRBD1 aligns across 9 bases. Trimming took 4 bases from V and 6 from J; bases not matched to a gene: 7. The CDR3 runs 15 residues. Germline V gene data show CDR1 as LNHDA and CDR2 as SQIVND (reference sequence). Here the CDR3 DNA reads TGTGCCAGTAGTACCCGGACAGGGGTGGGTCAGCCCCAGCATTTT. Its translation is CASSTRTGVGQPQHF.

This clone was recorded only once. This chain connects TRBV30 to TRBJ1-2, with TRBD1 as a possible D gene (5 bases). V dropped 0 bases and J dropped 8 bases, with 13 bases sitting between them. The CDR3 is made up of 13 amino acids. CDR1 and CDR2 from the germline V gene are GTSNPN and SVGIG (reference sequence). CDR3 loop: CAWSVRGGQGYTF. CDR3 DNA sequence: TGTGCCTGGAGTGTAAGGGGAGGGCAAGGCTACACCTTC. The full variable domain, rest sourced from reference TRBV30 and TRBJ1-2, is SQTIHQWPATLVQPVGSPLSLECTVEGTSNPNLYWYRQAAGRGLQLLFYSVGIGQISSEVPQNLSASRPQDRQFILSSKKLLLSDSGFYLCAWSVRGGQGYTFGSGTRLTVV.

This chain connects TRBV14 to TRBJ1-6; D is ambiguous. Per germline, CDR1 SGHDN and CDR2 FVKESK. The CDR3 covers 17 residues. Trimming pared 0 bases from V and 1 base from J, leaving 10 bases between. In DNA form, the CDR3 reads TGTGCCAGCAGCCAAGACGTTACGGGGTCCTATAATTCACCCCTCCACTTT. Translating gives CASSQDVTGSYNSPLHF.

This clone was observed a single time. This sequence may be a read error, since a much larger clone differs from it by one base. The chain has TRBV27 and TRBJ2-3; a weak D match, TRBD1 (5 bases). CDR3 size: 16 residues. CDR1 is MNHEY and CDR2 is SMNVEV in the germline V gene (reference sequence). The CDR3 DNA follows: TGTGCCGGCAGTTTCTCAGGGTACAATTTCCAGGATACGCAGTATTTT. The encoded protein is CAGSFSGYNFQDTQYF.

This rearrangement joins TRBV11-2 to TRBJ2-5, with 13 bases lining up with TRBD2. Germline CDR1 and CDR2: SGHAT and FQNNGV. The CDR3 is 17 amino acids. V lost 1 base and J lost 5; bases outside the gene matches: 7. CDR3 DNA: TGTGCCAGCAGCTTAGGTTGGACTAGCGGGGGTTTGGAGACCCAGTACTTC. Translated: CASSLGWTSGGLETQYF.

For this clone: Because the CDR3's place on the DNA is in doubt, the DNA is left out and the CDR3 is given as listed by TCRdb. CDR3 protein: CASSKLGDRDVGSGNTIYF. J is TRBJ1-3 and V is TRBV21-1; TRBD1, the table's D call, was not compared with the DNA. TRBV21-1 is assigned pseudogene status. Including both end residues, the CDR3 is 19 amino acids long.